The T cell receptor beta chain described here comes from a study of beta chain features in type 1 diabetes. Regarding the study as a whole: Shorter TCRB CDR3s, moderately but significantly so, marked every one of the four CD4+ subsets in Type 1 diabetes patients.

Sequenced material consisted of expressed TCRB transcripts (all of the isolated RNA was reverse transcribed). Data came from immunoSEQ multiplex PCR; TCRdb stores just in-frame clones and leaves some out. The sample includes more than 250,000 clones, roughly 22% of them seen just once. Details on this clone: The target antigen is unknown.

The CDR3 loop spans 15 amino acids. CDR1 is SGDLS and CDR2 is YYNGEE in the germline V gene. Deletions cut 3 bases from V and 0 bases from J, with 12 bases between. The chain links TRBV9 to TRBJ2-5; D may be TRBD2 (5 bases). The receptor was derived from a woman between 40 and 55 years old with type 1 diabetes. Sequenced input: naive CD4+ T cells from blood. CDR3 sequence: CASSAATGDQETQYF. The DNA for the CDR3 is TGTGCCAGCAGCGCTGCGACCGGGGACCAAGAGACCCAGTACTTC.